The sequence of this T cell receptor beta chain was determined in a study of identical twins. Healthy Caucasians provided all donations. Losses at the gene ends were 0 bases for V and 4 bases for J; bases not matched to a gene: 4. CDR1 and CDR2 (germline): MNHEY, SVGAGI. The CDR3 has 16 residues. Study results and limitations: Out-of-frame beta sequences exhibited a weaker degree of excess twin sharing. Modeled out-of-frame TCR alpha sharing in monozygotic twins fell below observed levels.

Unique molecular identifiers were in the cDNA, with template-switch universal primer binding. TCRdb independently ran MiXCR on the 5' RACE reads; one entry per CDR3 protein. The profile shows hundreds of thousands of distinct CDR3 sequences, roughly 8% of them singletons. This clonotype was counted at least ten times. What it recognizes is unknown. The data were also submitted as part of a second study, on yellow fever vaccine responses in identical twins.

V gene TRBV6-5 combines with J gene TRBJ2-3; TRBD2 agrees at 10 bases. The receptor's source is a young woman in good health. Sequenced sample: PBMCs. The chain's CDR3 is CASSYSLAGAPDTQYF. Written as DNA, the CDR3 is TGTGCCAGCAGTTACTCCCTAGCGGGAGCTCCAGATACGCAGTATTTT.